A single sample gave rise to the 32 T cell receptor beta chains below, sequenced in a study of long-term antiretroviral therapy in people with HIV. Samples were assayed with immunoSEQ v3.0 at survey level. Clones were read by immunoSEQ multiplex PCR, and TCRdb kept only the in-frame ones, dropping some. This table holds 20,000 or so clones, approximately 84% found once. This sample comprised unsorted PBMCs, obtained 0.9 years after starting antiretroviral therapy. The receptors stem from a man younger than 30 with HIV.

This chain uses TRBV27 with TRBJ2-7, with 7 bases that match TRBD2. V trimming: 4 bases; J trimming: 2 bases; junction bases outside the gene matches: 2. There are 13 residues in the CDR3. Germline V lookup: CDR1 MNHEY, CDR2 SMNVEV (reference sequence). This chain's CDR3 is CASSWGGPYEQYF. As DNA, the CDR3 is TGTGCCAGCAGTTGGGGGGGTCCCTACGAGCAGTACTTC.

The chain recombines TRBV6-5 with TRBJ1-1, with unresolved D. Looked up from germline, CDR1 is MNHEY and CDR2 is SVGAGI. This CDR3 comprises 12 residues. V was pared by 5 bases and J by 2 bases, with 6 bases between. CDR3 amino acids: CASSHANTEAFF. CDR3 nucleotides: TGTGCCAGCAGTCACGCTAACACTGAAGCTTTCTTT.

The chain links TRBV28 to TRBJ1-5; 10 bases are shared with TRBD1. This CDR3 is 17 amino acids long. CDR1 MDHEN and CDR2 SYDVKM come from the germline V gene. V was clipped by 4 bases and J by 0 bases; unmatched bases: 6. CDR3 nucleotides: TGTGCCAGCAGTTCGGGACAGGGGCTGGATAGCAATCAGCCCCAGCATTTT. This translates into CASSSGQGLDSNQPQHF.

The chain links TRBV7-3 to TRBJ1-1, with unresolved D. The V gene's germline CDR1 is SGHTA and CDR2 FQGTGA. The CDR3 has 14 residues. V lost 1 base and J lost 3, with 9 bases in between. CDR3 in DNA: TGTGCCAGCAGCTTAAGGCCGGGCGACACTGAAGCTTTCTTT. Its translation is CASSLRPGDTEAFF.

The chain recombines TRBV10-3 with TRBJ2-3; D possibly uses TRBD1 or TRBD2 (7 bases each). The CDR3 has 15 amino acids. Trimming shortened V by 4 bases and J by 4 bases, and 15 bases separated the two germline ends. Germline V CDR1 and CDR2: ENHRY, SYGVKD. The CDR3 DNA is TGTGCCATCAGTGCGGCAGGGGGGAGGGCAGATACGCAGTATTTT. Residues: CAISAAGGRADTQYF.

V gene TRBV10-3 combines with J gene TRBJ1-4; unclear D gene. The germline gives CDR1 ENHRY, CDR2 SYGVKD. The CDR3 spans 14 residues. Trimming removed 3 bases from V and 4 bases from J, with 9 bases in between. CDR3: CAISEGGLNEKLFF. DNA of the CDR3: TGTGCCATCAGTGAAGGAGGGCTTAATGAAAAACTGTTTTTT.

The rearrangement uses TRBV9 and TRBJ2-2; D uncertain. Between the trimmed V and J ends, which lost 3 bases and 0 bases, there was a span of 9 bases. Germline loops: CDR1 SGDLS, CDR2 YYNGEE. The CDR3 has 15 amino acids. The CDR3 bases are TGTGCCAGCAGCGATAAAGGAGCGAACACCGGGGAGCTGTTTTTT. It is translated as CASSDKGANTGELFF.

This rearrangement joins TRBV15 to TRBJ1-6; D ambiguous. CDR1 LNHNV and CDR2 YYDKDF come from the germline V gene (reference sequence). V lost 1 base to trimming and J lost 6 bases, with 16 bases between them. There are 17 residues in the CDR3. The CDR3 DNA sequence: TGTGCCACCAGCAGAGGGGCCGGGCGAGAATCTAATTCACCCCTCCACTTT. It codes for CATSRGAGRESNSPLHF.

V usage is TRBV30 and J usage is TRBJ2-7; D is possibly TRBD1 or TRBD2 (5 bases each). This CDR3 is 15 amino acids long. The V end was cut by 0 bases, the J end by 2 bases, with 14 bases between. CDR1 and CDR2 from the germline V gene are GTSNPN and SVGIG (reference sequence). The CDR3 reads CAWSVRGASTYEQYF. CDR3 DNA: TGTGCCTGGAGTGTACGAGGGGCATCTACCTACGAGCAGTACTTC.

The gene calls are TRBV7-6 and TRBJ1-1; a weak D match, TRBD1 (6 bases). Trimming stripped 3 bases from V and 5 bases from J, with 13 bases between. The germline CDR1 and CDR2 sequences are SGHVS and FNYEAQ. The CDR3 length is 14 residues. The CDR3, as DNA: TGTGCCAGCAGCTTGGATCAGGGGAGTACTGAAGCTTTCTTT. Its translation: CASSLDQGSTEAFF.

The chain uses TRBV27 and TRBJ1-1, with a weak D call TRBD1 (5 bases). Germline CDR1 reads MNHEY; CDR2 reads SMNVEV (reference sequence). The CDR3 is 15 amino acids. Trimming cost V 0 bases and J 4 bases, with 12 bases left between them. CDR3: CASSLSPWGSTEAFF. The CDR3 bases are TGTGCCAGCAGTTTATCCCCCTGGGGGAGCACTGAAGCTTTCTTT.

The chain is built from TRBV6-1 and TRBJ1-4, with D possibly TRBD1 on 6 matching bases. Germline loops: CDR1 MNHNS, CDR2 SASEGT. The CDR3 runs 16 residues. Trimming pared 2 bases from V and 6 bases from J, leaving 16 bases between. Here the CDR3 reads CASSEYRSPGDEKLFF. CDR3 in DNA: TGTGCCAGCAGTGAATACCGGAGCCCAGGGGATGAAAAACTGTTTTTT.

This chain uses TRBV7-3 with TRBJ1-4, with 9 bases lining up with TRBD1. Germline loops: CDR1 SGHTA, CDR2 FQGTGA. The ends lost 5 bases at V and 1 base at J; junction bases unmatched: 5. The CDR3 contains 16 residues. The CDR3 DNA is TGTGCCAGCAGCCAAGACAGGGGGAAAACTAATGAAAAACTGTTTTTT. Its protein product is CASSQDRGKTNEKLFF.

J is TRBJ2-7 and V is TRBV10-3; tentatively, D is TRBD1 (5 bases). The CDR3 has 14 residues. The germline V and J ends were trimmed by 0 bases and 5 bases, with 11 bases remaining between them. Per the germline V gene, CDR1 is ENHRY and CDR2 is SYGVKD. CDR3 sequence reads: CAISESRQGHEQYV. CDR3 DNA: TGTGCCATCAGTGAGTCGAGGCAGGGCCACGAGCAGTACGTC.

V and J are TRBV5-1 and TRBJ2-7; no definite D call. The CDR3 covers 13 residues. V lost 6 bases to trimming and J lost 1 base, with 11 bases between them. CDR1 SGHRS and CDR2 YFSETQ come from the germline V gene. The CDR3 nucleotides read TGCGCCAGCACGGCTGATCGTTCCTACGAGCAGTACTTC. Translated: CASTADRSYEQYF. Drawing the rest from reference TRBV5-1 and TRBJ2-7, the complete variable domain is KAGVTQTPRYLIKTRGQQVTLSCSPISGHRSVSWYQQTPGQGLQFLFEYFSETQRNKGNFPGRFSGRQFSNSRSEMNVSTLELGDSALYLCASTADRSYEQYFGPGTRLTVT.

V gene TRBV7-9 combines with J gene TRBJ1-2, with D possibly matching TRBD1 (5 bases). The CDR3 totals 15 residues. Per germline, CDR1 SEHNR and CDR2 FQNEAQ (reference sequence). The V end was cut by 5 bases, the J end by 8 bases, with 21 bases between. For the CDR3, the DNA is TGTGCCAGCAGCCAAACCACCGACGTAGAGGGGGGCTACACCTTC. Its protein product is CASSQTTDVEGGYTF.

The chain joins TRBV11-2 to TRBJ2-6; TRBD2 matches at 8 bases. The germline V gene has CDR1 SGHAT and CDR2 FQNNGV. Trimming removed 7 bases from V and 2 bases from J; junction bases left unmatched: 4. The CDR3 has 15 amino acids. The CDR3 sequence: CASTPAGAGANVLTF. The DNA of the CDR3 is TGTGCCAGCACCCCAGCGGGAGCTGGGGCCAACGTCCTGACTTTC.

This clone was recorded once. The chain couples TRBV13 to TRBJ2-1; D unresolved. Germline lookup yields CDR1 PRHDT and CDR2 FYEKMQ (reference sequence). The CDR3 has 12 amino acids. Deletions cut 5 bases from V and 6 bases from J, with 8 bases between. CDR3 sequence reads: CASSPNSNEQFF. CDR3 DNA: TGTGCCAGCAGCCCCAACAGCAATGAGCAGTTCTTC.

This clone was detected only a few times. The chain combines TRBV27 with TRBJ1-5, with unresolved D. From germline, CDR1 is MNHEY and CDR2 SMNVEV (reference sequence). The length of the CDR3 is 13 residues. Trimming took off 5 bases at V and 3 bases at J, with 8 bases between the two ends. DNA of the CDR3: TGTGCCAGCAGTCCCCTCGACAATCAGCCCCAGCATTTT. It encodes CASSPLDNQPQHF.

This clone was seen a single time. The DNA for the CDR3 is TGTGCCTGGAAGGCCGGAAATCAGCCCCAGCATTTT. This encodes CAWKAGNQPQHF. The chain employs TRBV30 and TRBJ1-5; no definite D call. Per the germline V gene, CDR1 is GTSNPN and CDR2 is SVGIG (reference sequence). The CDR3 contains 12 residues. Trimming pared 4 bases from V and 4 bases from J, leaving 8 bases between. Together with reference TRBV30 and TRBJ1-5, the CDR3 gives the full variable domain: SQTIHQWPATLVQPVGSPLSLECTVEGTSNPNLYWYRQAAGRGLQLLFYSVGIGQISSEVPQNLSASRPQDRQFILSSKKLLLSDSGFYLCAWKAGNQPQHFGDGTRLSIL.

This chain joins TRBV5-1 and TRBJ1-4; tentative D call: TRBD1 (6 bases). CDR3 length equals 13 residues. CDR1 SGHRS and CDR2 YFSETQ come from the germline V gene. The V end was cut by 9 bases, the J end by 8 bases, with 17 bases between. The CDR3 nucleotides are TGCGCCACCAGACCAGGGGAGGGAGAAAAACTGTTTTTT. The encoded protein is CATRPGEGEKLFF.

CDR3 residues: CASRWTGGTYEQYV. CDR3 bases: TGTGCCAGCCGATGGACAGGGGGAACCTACGAGCAGTACGTC. The chain employs TRBV2 and TRBJ2-7; 10 positions agree with TRBD1. CDR1 is SNHLY, CDR2 FYNNEI, per germline. V trimming: 8 bases; J trimming: 2 bases; junction bases outside the gene matches: 6. The CDR3 runs to 14 residues.

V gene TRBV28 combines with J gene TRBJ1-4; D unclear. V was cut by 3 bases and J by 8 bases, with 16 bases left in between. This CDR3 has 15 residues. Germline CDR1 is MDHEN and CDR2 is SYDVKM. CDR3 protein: CASSFSVVEVEKLFF. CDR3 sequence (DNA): TGTGCCAGCAGTTTTAGTGTCGTCGAAGTCGAAAAACTGTTTTTT.

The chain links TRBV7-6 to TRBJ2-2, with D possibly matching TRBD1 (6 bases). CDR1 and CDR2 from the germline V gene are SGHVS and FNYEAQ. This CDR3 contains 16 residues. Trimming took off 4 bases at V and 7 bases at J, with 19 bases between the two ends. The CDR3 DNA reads TGTGCCAGCAGCTGGCCGTCAGGGGTCGGCCGCGGGGAGCTGTTTTTT. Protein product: CASSWPSGVGRGELFF.

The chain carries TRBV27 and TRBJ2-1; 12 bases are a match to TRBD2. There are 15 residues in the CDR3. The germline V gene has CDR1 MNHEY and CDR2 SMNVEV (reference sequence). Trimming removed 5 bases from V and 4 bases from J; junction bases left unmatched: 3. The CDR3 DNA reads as TGTGCCAGCAGTCTAGCGGGGGGGCAATACAATGAGCAGTTCTTC. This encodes CASSLAGGQYNEQFF.

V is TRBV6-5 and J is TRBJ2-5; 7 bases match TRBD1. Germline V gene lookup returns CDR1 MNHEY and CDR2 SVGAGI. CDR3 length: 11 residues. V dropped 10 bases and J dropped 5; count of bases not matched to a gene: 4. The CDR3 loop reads CATRQGETQYF. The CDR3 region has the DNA TGTGCCACCAGACAGGGCGAGACCCAGTACTTC.

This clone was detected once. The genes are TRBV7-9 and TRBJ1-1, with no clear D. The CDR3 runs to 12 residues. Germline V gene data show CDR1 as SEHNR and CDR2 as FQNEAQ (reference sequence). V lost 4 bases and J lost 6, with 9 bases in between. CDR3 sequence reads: CASSSRSAEAFF. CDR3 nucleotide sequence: TGTGCCAGCAGCTCCCGTTCAGCTGAAGCTTTCTTT.

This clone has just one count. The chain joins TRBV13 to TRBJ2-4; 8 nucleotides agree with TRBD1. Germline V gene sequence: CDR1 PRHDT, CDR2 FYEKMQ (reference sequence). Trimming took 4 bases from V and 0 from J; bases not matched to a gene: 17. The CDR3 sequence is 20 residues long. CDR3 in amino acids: CASSSAWTGPNYLAKNIQYF. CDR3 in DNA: TGTGCCAGCAGCTCCGCTTGGACAGGGCCAAATTATCTAGCCAAAAACATTCAGTACTTC.

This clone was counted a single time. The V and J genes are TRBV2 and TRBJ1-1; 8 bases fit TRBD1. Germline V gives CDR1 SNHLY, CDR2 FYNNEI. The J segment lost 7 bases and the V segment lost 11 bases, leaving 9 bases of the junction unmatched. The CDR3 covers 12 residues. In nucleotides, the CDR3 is TGTGCCGGGGGGACAGGCAGCAATGAAGCTTTCTTT. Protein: CAGGTGSNEAFF.

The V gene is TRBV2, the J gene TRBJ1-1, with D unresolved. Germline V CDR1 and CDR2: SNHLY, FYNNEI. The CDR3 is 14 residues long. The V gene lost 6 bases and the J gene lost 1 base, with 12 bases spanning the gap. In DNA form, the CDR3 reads TGTGCCAGCAGCCCAGAGGGAGGGAACACTGAAGCTTTCTTT. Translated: CASSPEGGNTEAFF. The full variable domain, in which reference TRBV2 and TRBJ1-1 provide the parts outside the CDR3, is EPEVTQTPSHQVTQMGQEVILRCVPISNHLYFYWYRQILGQKVEFLVSFYNNEISEKSEIFDDQFSVERPDGSNFTLKIRSTKLEDSAMYFCASSPEGGNTEAFFGQGTRLTVV.

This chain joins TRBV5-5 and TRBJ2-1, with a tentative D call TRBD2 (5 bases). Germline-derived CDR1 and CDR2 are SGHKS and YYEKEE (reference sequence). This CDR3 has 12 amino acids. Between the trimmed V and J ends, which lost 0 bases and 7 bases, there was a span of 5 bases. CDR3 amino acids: CASSLAGNEQFF. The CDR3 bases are TGTGCCAGCAGCTTGGCGGGGAATGAGCAGTTCTTC.

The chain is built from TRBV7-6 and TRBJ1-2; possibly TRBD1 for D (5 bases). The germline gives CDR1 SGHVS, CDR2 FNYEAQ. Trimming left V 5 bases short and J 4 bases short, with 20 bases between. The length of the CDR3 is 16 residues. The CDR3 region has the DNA TGTGCCAGCAGCCCCTGGGAGGGGCGCTTACCCTATGGCTACACCTTC. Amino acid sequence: CASSPWEGRLPYGYTF.